This TCR beta chain was recovered during a study of T cell responses to AZD1222 COVID-19 vaccine. V was pared by 0 bases and J by 6 bases, with 6 bases of the junction left unmatched. The CDR3 runs 16 residues. Per germline, CDR1 KGHDR and CDR2 SFDVKD. The method was immunoSEQ multiplex PCR; TCRdb's version includes in-frame clones alone and lacks a portion of them. The repertoire holds roughly 150,000 clones, with around 85% as singletons. General study results and limits: At study baseline, merely more than 5 AZD1222 recipients were seropositive.

About this clone itself: What it binds is not known.

V usage is TRBV24-1 and J usage is TRBJ2-1; 8 nucleotides agree with TRBD2. The sequence derives from an adult in good health. This specimen was peripheral blood, taken on day 0 of AZD1222 vaccination. The CDR3 here is CATSDLDGGASNEQFF. CDR3 sequence (DNA): TGTGCCACCAGTGATTTGGACGGGGGGGCGTCCAATGAGCAGTTCTTC.